This T cell receptor beta chain was sequenced in a study of shared clonotypes between healthy human individuals. Study information: Used for every donor were three CD4 naive, three CD4 memory, two CD8 naive and one CD8 memory plate. Broader study findings: The naive CD4 repertoires of several donors were compared, and about 5% of clonotypes were shared. The sampled material consisted only of blood, and tissue repertoires are likely to differ.

Libraries were prepared by immunoSEQ multiplex PCR; TCRdb keeps only in-frame clonotypes and omits some of them. The sample comprises approximately 2.3 million clones, more than 80% of which are singletons, and 0.39% rests with the top ten. In the case of this clone: The antigen is undetermined.

The TCR originated in a man aged 18 to 29 in good health. Some clones in this sample may be carry-over from other donors' samples. The sequenced sample was naive CD4+ T cells from PBMCs. This sample's subset: CD45RA+ positively selected.

CDR3 nucleotides: TGTGCCAGCAGCGTGCGGCGGGAGAGCTCCTACAATGAGCAGTTCTTC. This sequence encodes CASSVRRESSYNEQFF. The chain uses TRBV9 and TRBJ2-1; TRBD2 aligns across 7 bases. The CDR3 loop spans 16 amino acids. V lost 2 bases and J lost 0; bases outside the gene matches: 5. The germline gives CDR1 SGDLS, CDR2 YYNGEE. The variable domain in full, with the rest retrieved from reference TRBV9 and TRBJ2-1, is DSGVTQTPKHLITATGQRVTLRCSPRSGDLSVYWYQQSLDQGLQFLIQYYNGEERAKGNILERFSAQQFPDLHSELNLSSLELGDSALYFCASSVRRESSYNEQFFGPGTRLTVL.